Below are 32 T cell receptor beta chains sequenced from a single sample in a study of molecular identifiers for immune sequencing clone quantification (dated by TCRdb to 2017 to 2018). The library was produced with PCR. Sequencing instrument: NextSeq 500. In-frame beta chains were kept once TCRdb had trimmed the public reads at Q25 with fastp and called clones with MiXCR. For every CDR3 protein sequence, its rows merge into one entry that carries the most common genes and DNA. Counted in this sample were hundreds of thousands of distinct CDR3 sequences; about 25% of them appeared once. The top ten constitute 0.6% to 0.9% of the sample. The sequenced sample consisted of naive CD8+ T cells from blood, with Jurkat cell RNA spiked in. The cell subset or site label corresponds to: FACS-sorted CD8+CD4-CCR7+CD45RA+ naive T cells. Every receptor here comes from a human donor in good health. Some libraries in this study had Jurkat cell RNA spiked in.

Notes on this clonotype: One base away lies a much larger clone, so this may be a sequencing read error. It is likely a read error, because the conserved phenylalanine at the end of the CDR3 is missing. The gene calls are TRBV7-6 and TRBJ2-3; D gene unclear. CDR3 length equals 15 residues. V was pared by 0 bases and J by 0 bases, with 7 bases between. CDR1 is SGHVS, CDR2 FNYEAQ, per germline. This chain's CDR3 is CASSLASESTDTQYL. CDR3 bases: TGTGCCAGCAGCTTAGCGAGCGAAAGCACAGATACGCAGTATCTT.

On this clonotype itself: A clone one base away is much larger, so this may be a read error. V is TRBV5-6 and J is TRBJ1-1; unclear D gene. Trimming left V 1 base short and J 4 bases short, with 11 bases between. Looked up from germline, CDR1 is SGHDT and CDR2 is YYEEEE. The CDR3 is made up of 14 amino acids. In DNA form, the CDR3 reads TGTGCCAGCAGCTTGTGGCAGACGATCACTGAAGCTTTCTTT. It codes for CASSLWQTITEAFF. The whole variable domain, remainder taken from reference TRBV5-6 and TRBJ1-1, is DAGVTQSPTHLIKTRGQQVTLRCSPKSGHDTVSWYQQALGQGPQFIFQYYEEEERQRGNFPDRFSGHQFPNYSSELNVNALLLGDSALYLCASSLWQTITEAFFGQGTRLTVV.

V gene TRBV29-1 combines with J gene TRBJ2-1; D remains unclear. CDR1 SQVTM and CDR2 ANQGSEA come from the germline V gene. Between the trimmed V and J ends, which lost 1 base and 4 bases, there was a span of 8 bases. This CDR3 region has 13 residues. CDR3: CSVEGLGYNEQFF. The CDR3 DNA reads TGCAGCGTTGAAGGTCTTGGGTACAATGAGCAGTTCTTC.

This clonotype was seen a few times. This chain uses TRBV5-6 with TRBJ2-5; D unclear. The V and J ends lost 0 bases and 1 base respectively, with 7 bases between them. Germline V gene data show CDR1 as SGHDT and CDR2 as YYEEEE. The CDR3 has 14 residues. The CDR3 nucleotides are TGTGCCAGCAGCTTGGAGGACGCCCAAGAGACCCAGTACTTC. It translates to CASSLEDAQETQYF.

This clonotype was detected many times. The chain is built from TRBV5-8 and TRBJ2-7; D ambiguous. Per germline, CDR1 SGHTS and CDR2 YDEGEE. V lost 0 bases, J lost 0 bases, and 10 bases lay in between. The CDR3 spans 15 residues. The CDR3 bases are TGTGCCAGCAGCTTGGCCCTCGGCTACTCCTACGAGCAGTACTTC. It is translated as CASSLALGYSYEQYF.

Concerning this clonotype itself: The CDR3 end shows no conserved phenylalanine or tryptophan, and so a read error is likely. The rearrangement uses TRBV2 and TRBJ2-7, with D uncertain. The V and J ends lost 4 bases and 5 bases respectively, with 3 bases between them. CDR3 size: 10 residues. CDR1 and CDR2 (germline): SNHLY, FYNNEI. Written as DNA, the CDR3 is TGTGCCAGCAGTGGGAACGAGCAGTACCTC. Residues: CASSGNEQYL.

This chain connects TRBV5-4 to TRBJ2-2, with D unresolved. The CDR3 is 13 residues long. Trimming cost V 4 bases and J 5 bases, with 9 bases left between them. Germline loops: CDR1 SGHNT, CDR2 YYREEE (reference sequence). In nucleotides, the CDR3 is TGTGCCAGCAGCCCAAAGAGGACCGGGGAGCTGTTTTTT. Translation: CASSPKRTGELFF.

The J gene is TRBJ2-1, the V gene TRBV6-2 or TRBV6-3, with D possibly being TRBD1 or TRBD2 (5 bases each). The CDR3 sequence is 15 residues long. V dropped 2 bases and J dropped 4 bases, with 12 bases sitting between them. Per the germline V gene, CDR1 is MNHEY and CDR2 is SVGEGT. The CDR3 DNA follows: TGTGCCAGCAGTTACCCTGGGGGTTTGTACAATGAGCAGTTCTTC. This codes for CASSYPGGLYNEQFF.

In its sample, this clonotype was seen many times. This chain connects TRBV6-6 to TRBJ1-2, with 8 positions matching TRBD1. This CDR3 contains 13 residues. J was trimmed by 6 bases and V by 4 bases; bases with no gene match: 4. Germline CDR1 reads MNHNY; CDR2 reads SVGAGI (reference sequence). The CDR3 sequence is CASSSGGADGYTF. The CDR3 DNA is TGTGCCAGCAGTTCAGGGGGCGCGGATGGCTACACCTTC.

The sample holds a few counts of this clonotype. This rearrangement joins TRBV6-2 or TRBV6-3 to TRBJ2-3; 15 bases map to TRBD2. Germline trimming cut 2 bases from V and 4 bases from J; bases unmatched to any gene: 10. The V gene's germline CDR1 is MNHEY and CDR2 SVGEGT. This CDR3 comprises 19 residues. The CDR3 bases are TGTGCCAGCAGTTACCCCGGACTAGCGGGAGGGCCCCCGGCAGATACGCAGTATTTT. Its protein is CASSYPGLAGGPPADTQYF.

The V and J genes are TRBV11-2 and TRBJ2-1; D unclear. The CDR3 runs to 15 residues. V lost 2 bases to trimming and J lost 0 bases, with 8 bases between them. Germline lookup yields CDR1 SGHAT and CDR2 FQNNGV. In nucleotides, the CDR3 is TGTGCCAGCAGCTTATATTTGAGCTCCTACAATGAGCAGTTCTTC. It yields the protein CASSLYLSSYNEQFF.

This chain connects TRBV6-6 to TRBJ2-7; D perhaps matches TRBD2 (6 bases). Deletions cut 2 bases from V and 0 bases from J, with 8 bases between. The CDR3 has 14 amino acids. Per germline, CDR1 MNHNY and CDR2 SVGAGI (reference sequence). The CDR3 here is CASSYGLTSYEQYF. CDR3 coding DNA: TGTGCCAGCAGTTACGGACTAACCTCCTACGAGCAGTACTTC.

In this sample, this clonotype turned up a few times. This CDR3 reads CASSGLAGGPEQYF. DNA of the CDR3: TGTGCCAGCAGCGGACTAGCGGGAGGGCCCGAGCAGTACTTC. The rearrangement links TRBV6-2 or TRBV6-3 to TRBJ2-7, with TRBD2 identical over 15 bases. V dropped 6 bases and J dropped 6; count of bases not matched to a gene: 3. The CDR3 spans 14 residues. Germline V lookup: CDR1 MNHEY, CDR2 SVGEGT.

This clonotype was picked up many times. The gene calls are TRBV7-6 and TRBJ1-1, with 8 bases lining up with TRBD1. CDR1 and CDR2 from the germline V gene are SGHVS and FNYEAQ. The CDR3 length is 17 residues. V was clipped by 1 base and J by 5 bases; unmatched bases: 12. In nucleotides, the CDR3 is TGTGCCAGCAGCTTAGTTGCCGAGACAGGGGTCAGGACTGAAGCTTTCTTT. It yields the protein CASSLVAETGVRTEAFF.

There are many counts of this clonotype. This chain connects TRBV4-2 to TRBJ1-1; D ambiguous. Germline lookup yields CDR1 LGHNA and CDR2 YNFKEQ. Trimming shortened V by 0 bases and J by 5 bases, and 7 bases separated the two germline ends. The CDR3 covers 13 residues. CDR3 nucleotide sequence: TGTGCCAGCAGCCAAGATCAACGGACTGAAGCTTTCTTT. Translated: CASSQDQRTEAFF.

The V and J genes are TRBV9 and TRBJ2-7; 9 bases align to TRBD1. There are 16 residues in the CDR3. V gave up 0 bases and J gave up 4 bases; unmatched junction bases: 8. Germline-derived CDR1 and CDR2 are SGDLS and YYNGEE. CDR3 in DNA: TGTGCCAGCAGCGTAGGATATGGGACAGGGAAATACGAGCAGTACTTC. Protein product: CASSVGYGTGKYEQYF.

The rearrangement uses TRBV13 and TRBJ2-3, with D perhaps matching TRBD1 or TRBD2 (5 bases each). V dropped 8 bases and J dropped 5 bases, with 14 bases sitting between them. This CDR3 contains 13 residues. Germline CDR1 PRHDT, CDR2 FYEKMQ (reference sequence). The CDR3: CASAARGGDTQYF. In DNA form, the CDR3 reads TGTGCCAGCGCCGCTCGGGGCGGAGATACGCAGTATTTT.

The rearrangement joins TRBV12-3 or TRBV12-4 to TRBJ2-1, with 12 nucleotides matching TRBD2. V shed 3 bases and J 7 bases; nucleotides not matched to a gene: 7. The CDR3 runs to 16 residues. The CDR3 DNA follows: TGTGCCAGCAGTTTTCTTCTAGCGGGGGGGCAAAATGAGCAGTTCTTC. This encodes CASSFLLAGGQNEQFF.

This clonotype occurred many times. This sequence joins TRBV7-8 and TRBJ2-7; D is unresolved. In germline, CDR1 is SGHVS, CDR2 FQNEAQ. Trimming cost V 3 bases and J 4 bases, with 16 bases left between them. CDR3 length: 15 residues. For the CDR3, the DNA is TGTGCCAGCAGCTTTCCCGGCTTTGCGAATTACGAGCAGTACTTC. Residues: CASSFPGFANYEQYF.

There are many counts of this clonotype. The V and J genes are TRBV2 and TRBJ2-7; 7 bases match TRBD1. The CDR3 has 15 residues. V shed 3 bases and J 3 bases; nucleotides not matched to a gene: 8. Germline CDR1 reads SNHLY; CDR2 reads FYNNEI. The CDR3 DNA reads TGTGCCAGCAGTGATGAGACAGGGACCAACTACGAGCAGTACTTC. Its protein product is CASSDETGTNYEQYF.

Remarks on this clonotype: With a much larger clone just one base away, this may be a read error. The missing conserved phenylalanine or tryptophan at the end of this CDR3 makes a read error likely. The DNA is left out, because the CDR3 cannot be placed on it with certainty; the CDR3 is given as TCRdb lists it. This chain uses TRBV9 with TRBJ2-5; the table's D call of TRBD2 was not tested on the DNA. Germline V gene sequence: CDR1 SGDLS, CDR2 YYNGEE. The CDR3 is 9 residues long, ends included. CDR3 region: CACSVGRTP.

Notes on this clonotype: The junction departs from germline at one end; a sequencing error may be responsible. The chain recombines TRBV20-1 with TRBJ1-3; possibly TRBD1 for D (5 bases). The CDR3 length is 16 residues. Germline values: CDR1 DFQATT, CDR2 SNEGSKA (reference sequence). The CDR3 here is CSAPYRGLTFGYTIYF. The CDR3 DNA reads TGCAGTGCTCCATACCGGGGACTGACCTTTGGATACACCATATATTTT.

V and J are TRBV20-1 and TRBJ2-1; 7 bases map to TRBD2. The CDR3 is 17 amino acids. Germline-derived CDR1 and CDR2 are DFQATT and SNEGSKA (reference sequence). J was trimmed by 0 bases and V by 3 bases; bases with no gene match: 11. This CDR3 is CSASSTYGGSSYNEQFF. CDR3 DNA: TGCAGTGCTAGCTCGACTTACGGCGGGAGCTCCTACAATGAGCAGTTCTTC.

This clonotype was observed at least ten times. V and J are TRBV7-9 and TRBJ2-7; no definite D call. Germline-derived CDR1 and CDR2 are SEHNR and FQNEAQ (reference sequence). The CDR3 spans 12 residues. V was clipped by 5 bases and J by 0 bases, with 5 bases between them. The CDR3 DNA follows: TGTGCCAGCAGCAAAAGCTCCTACGAGCAGTACTTC. Protein sequence: CASSKSSYEQYF.

This clonotype has at least ten counts. The chain uses TRBV19 and TRBJ2-2; D not resolved. Germline V lookup: CDR1 LNHDA, CDR2 SQIVND (reference sequence). The CDR3 length is 11 residues. Trimming pared 7 bases from V and 5 bases from J, leaving 5 bases between. The CDR3 here is CASMGTGELFF. The CDR3 DNA reads as TGTGCCAGTATGGGGACCGGGGAGCTGTTTTTT. Drawing the rest from reference TRBV19 and TRBJ2-2, the complete variable domain is DGGITQSPKYLFRKEGQNVTLSCEQNLNHDAMYWYRQDPGQGLRLIYYSQIVNDFQKGDIAEGYSVSREKKESFPLTVTSAQKNPTAFYLCASMGTGELFFGEGSRLTVL.

V usage is TRBV27 and J usage is TRBJ2-3; the match to TRBD2 covers 8 bases. Unmatched junction bases numbered 10, after V lost 3 bases and J lost 2 bases. The CDR3 has 17 amino acids. Germline lookup yields CDR1 MNHEY and CDR2 SMNVEV (reference sequence). The CDR3 bases are TGTGCCAGCAGTTTCCTCGGGGTAGCGGGGTCCACAGATACGCAGTATTTT. This translates into CASSFLGVAGSTDTQYF.

There are a few counts of this clonotype. The chain uses TRBV6-2 or TRBV6-3 and TRBJ1-6; a weak D match, TRBD1 (6 bases). CDR1 and CDR2 from the germline V gene are MNHEY and SVGEGT. The CDR3 is 13 amino acids. Trimming removed 2 bases at V and 7 bases at J, with 6 bases between. CDR3 in amino acids: CASSYTGNSPLHF. The CDR3, as DNA: TGTGCCAGCAGTTACACAGGGAATTCACCCCTCCACTTT.

This clonotype was seen a few times. The CDR3 region is CASSWGLAGGAETQYF. As DNA, the CDR3 is TGTGCCAGCAGCTGGGGACTAGCGGGAGGAGCAGAGACCCAGTACTTC. The chain uses TRBV14 and TRBJ2-5; 15 bases map to TRBD2. The J segment lost 4 bases and the V segment lost 5 bases, leaving 5 bases of the junction unmatched. CDR3 length: 16 residues. CDR1 is SGHDN and CDR2 is FVKESK in the germline V gene. The entire variable domain, with the rest obtained from reference TRBV14 and TRBJ2-5, is as follows: EAGVTQFPSHSVIEKGQTVTLRCDPISGHDNLYWYRRVMGKEIKFLLHFVKESKQDESGMPNNRFLAERTGGTYSTLKVQPAELEDSGVYFCASSWGLAGGAETQYFGPGTRLLVL.

There are a few counts of this clonotype. This chain links TRBV7-3 with TRBJ1-1, with D possibly being TRBD1 (5 bases). Germline loops: CDR1 SGHTA, CDR2 FQGTGA. V lost 6 bases to trimming and J lost 0 bases, with 8 bases between them. The CDR3 spans 13 residues. The CDR3 sequence: CASRQEMNTEAFF. The CDR3 coding sequence is TGTGCCAGCAGACAGGAGATGAACACTGAAGCTTTCTTT.

This clonotype has just a few counts. This chain joins TRBV3-1 and TRBJ2-7; 7 bases match TRBD1. Germline V gene lookup returns CDR1 LGHDT and CDR2 YNNKEL (reference sequence). The CDR3 has 14 residues. Trimming cost V 3 bases and J 5 bases; bases outside gene matches: 7. The CDR3 nucleotides read TGTGCCAGCAGCCACGGGACAGATTACAACGAGCAGTACTTC. Translated: CASSHGTDYNEQYF.

This clonotype was found a few times. At one end, the junction sequence differs from germline, possibly due to a read error. The gene calls are TRBV14 and TRBJ2-1; D is ambiguous. CDR3 length equals 19 residues. Germline CDR1 SGHDN, CDR2 FVKESK. The CDR3 region has the DNA TGTGCCAGCAGCCAAGGACTGTTCACACCGACCATCTCCTACAATGGGCAGTTCTTC. It codes for CASSQGLFTPTISYNGQFF.

The CDR3 is CASSLRLAGDHEQYF. In nucleotides, the CDR3 is TGTGCCAGCAGTTTACGACTAGCGGGAGACCACGAGCAGTACTTC. The chain combines TRBV27 with TRBJ2-7; TRBD2 matches at 12 bases. Germline lookup yields CDR1 MNHEY and CDR2 SMNVEV (reference sequence). There are 15 residues in the CDR3. The V segment lost 2 bases and the J segment 5 bases; nucleotides outside the gene matches: 4.